This T cell receptor beta chain was observed in a study of shared clonotypes between healthy human individuals (dated by TCRdb to 2020 to 2022). As for the study more broadly: Two women and a few men aged 18 to 49 years were included in the cohort. Blood TCR repertoires of 5 or 6 healthy adults were deeply sequenced to estimate repertoire size and the extent of clonotype sharing between individuals. To increase sequencing depth and limit assay-specific biases, TCR repertoire library preparation and sequencing were carried out by different laboratories using diverse techniques. Per donor, leukapheresis produced somewhere between about 0.85 and 9.5 billion PBMCs.

The germline V gene supplies CDR1 SGHRS and CDR2 YFSETQ. From its cysteine to its phenylalanine, the CDR3 spans 15 amino acids. Of the read, only the CDR3 DNA is kept; its 45 bases are in frame from base 1. Trimming takes 0 bases off V and 7 bases off J; junction bases not matched to a gene: 5. The donors were healthy, HIV-negative adults who had no recently reported acute infections or vaccinations. Every donor was a Caucasian adult residing in Nashville, Tennessee, USA. For unsorted samples, tens of millions of PBMCs were counted, and genomic DNA was extracted using the QIAamp DNA Blood Mini kit. Blood was obtained by leukapheresis, after which PBMCs were separated by Ficoll-Histopaque density gradient centrifugation and cryopreserved in liquid nitrogen vapor phase. The research as a whole found: Pairwise subsampling indicated that sequencing depth was expected to affect the degree of clonotype sharing among donors. Sampling was limited to blood, and TCR repertoires in tissue likely differ from TCR repertoires in blood. The genetic and exposure-history diversity represented was limited by the small number of donors.

Using the deep immunoSEQ assay, TCR CDR3 regions were amplified from genomic DNA by multiplex PCR. Extracted genomic DNA from each cell subset was spread evenly across all wells of several immunoSEQ 96-well plates, with each plate serving as a replicate. For unsorted PBMC, roughly 300 ng of genomic DNA, equivalent to about 30,000 T cell genomes, went into each replicate PCR. Genomic DNA from unsorted PBMC was sequenced over ten immunoSEQ deep assay plates. The purified libraries were quantified using a Qubit 3.0 fluorometer, sized with a Bioanalyzer 2100, and then quantified again using the KAPA Library Quantification kit. Every immunoSEQ 96-well plate was sequenced on a dedicated single-read 150-cycle Illumina NextSeq 550 flow cell. Per the original workflow: Because the immunoSEQ output held only junctional sequences and lacked quality scores, the filtering could not match the filtering applied to full-length reads. Sequences were annotated with PyIR, a Python wrapper for IgBLAST v1.9, using IMGT germline references to assign V/J genes and CDR3. Any read was removed if the V/J assignment was weak (E-value above 1e-6), the CDR3 was missing, or the read contained stop codons, out-of-frame junctions, or ambiguous translated residues. A V3J clonotype was defined by an identical inferred V gene, J gene, and CDR3 amino acid sequence. The percentage overlap between two repertoires was calculated by dividing the number of shared unique clonotypes by the size of the smaller repertoire. Repertoire richness was assessed with RTK rarefaction, the Chao1 estimator, and Recon v2.1 estimates of unobserved clonotypes. Not all clones reach the TCRdb copy of this immuneACCESS table, which keeps in-frame sequences only. Checked studies attribute under half of the gap to unresolved V genes and leave the rest unexplained. Clone size and the V and J calls come from that table; the DNA yielded D and trimming. Here the sample has about half a million clones; around 74% occur a single time. Roughly 13% of the sample belongs to the ten largest clones.

As regards this clone: The antigen it recognizes is unknown. Per-base qualities were not stored, and no clone one base away is much larger.

Material: PBMCs. The chain links TRBV5-1 with TRBJ2-1, with 9 bases in between that match TRBD1. The clonotype was recovered from a woman aged 40-49 years in good health. Some clones in this sample may be carry-over from other donors' samples. In nucleotide form, the sequence is TGCGCCAGCAGCTTGGAGGACAGGGGTGGTAATGAGCAGTTCTTC. The translation is CASSLEDRGGNEQFF.